This T cell receptor beta chain is from a study of T cell changes during pregnancy in multiple sclerosis. Trimming stripped 0 bases from V and 0 bases from J, with 9 bases between. Germline lookup yields CDR1 SGHRS and CDR2 YFSETQ. The CDR3 spans 15 residues. The table came from immunoSEQ multiplex PCR; TCRdb's copy has only in-frame clones and leaves some out. The table includes 35,000 to 45,000 clones, 90% detected once. This sequence originates from a female donor in good health, enrolled as a control in a pregnancy study. The V gene is TRBV5-1, the J gene TRBJ1-2, with D hard to call. Material: peripheral blood, obtained in the third trimester of pregnancy. For the CDR3, the DNA is TGCGCCAGCAGCTTGGATCCAGAGGCTAACTATGGCTACACCTTC. It specifies CASSLDPEANYGYTF.